This is a list of T cell receptor beta chains from one sample in a study of post-analysis software for immune sequencing data. TCRdb reanalysed the PCR reads using MiXCR and keeps one entry per CDR3 protein. The table shows hundreds of thousands of distinct CDR3 sequences, with 44% occurring only once. The specimen was blood. The receptors were gathered from a girl between 10 and 17 years old with multiple sclerosis. The CDR3 runs from the conserved cysteine through the conserved F or W. The order of the fields is clone size, V gene, D gene, J gene, CDR3 protein, CDR3 DNA. The D gene is left open where the match is weak. The size entry is marked missing in some rows and otherwise reads once, few, many or a size class.

>few|TRBV20-1|NA|TRBJ1-2
CSARVERKGNYGYTF
TGCAGTGCTAGAGTTGAAAGGAAGGGGAACTATGGCTACACCTTC
>NA|TRBV6-6|TRBD2|TRBJ2-5
CASSYTSDQETQYF
TGTGCCAGCAGTTATACTAGCGACCAAGAGACCCAGTACTTC
>few|TRBV7-2|TRBD2|TRBJ2-1
CASSLAGGTGNEQFF
TGTGCCAGCAGCTTAGCGGGGGGGACGGGCAATGAGCAGTTCTTC
>NA|TRBV5-1|NA|TRBJ2-7
CASSDVFAYEQYF
TGCGCCAGCAGCGACGTATTCGCCTACGAGCAGTACTTC
>NA|TRBV6-5|NA|TRBJ1-2
CASSSWDYGYTF
TGTGCCAGCAGTTCTTGGGACTATGGCTACACCTTC
>NA|TRBV6-1|TRBD2|TRBJ2-7
CASSEGLAVTDEQYF
TGTGCCAGCAGTGAGGGACTAGCGGTAACAGACGAGCAGTACTTC
>NA|TRBV6-2/TRBV6-3|NA|TRBJ1-1
CASSYFNPRVDTEAFF
TGTGCCAGCAGTTATTTTAATCCCAGGGTAGACACTGAAGCTTTCTTT
>NA|TRBV20-1|NA|TRBJ2-2
CSASGGTGELFF
TGCAGTGCTAGTGGAGGCACCGGGGAGCTGTTTTTT
>few|TRBV6-5|TRBD1|TRBJ2-1
CASSFRDSVLGQFF
TGTGCCAGCAGTTTCCGGGACAGTGTACTAGGGCAGTTCTTC
>few|TRBV9|NA|TRBJ1-2
CASSNRDLFGYTF
TGTGCCAGCAGCAACAGAGACCTATTCGGCTACACCTTC
>NA|TRBV12-3/TRBV12-4|TRBD1|TRBJ2-3
CASRFGTGADTQYF
TGTGCCAGCAGATTCGGGACAGGGGCCGATACGCAGTATTTT
>few|TRBV12-3/TRBV12-4|NA|TRBJ2-7
CASSHPRLPYEQYF
TGTGCCAGCAGTCATCCCCGGCTACCCTACGAGCAGTACTTC
>few|TRBV12-3/TRBV12-4|TRBD2|TRBJ2-3
CASTTSGSGTDTQYF
TGTGCCAGCACGACGAGCGGGAGTGGCACAGATACGCAGTATTTT
>few|TRBV5-6|NA|TRBJ2-1
CASSEEAKAPQFF
TGTGCCAGCAGTGAAGAGGCTAAGGCCCCGCAGTTCTTC
>few|TRBV7-2|NA|TRBJ1-1
CASSSGGGNTEAFF
TGTGCCAGCAGCTCTGGCGGAGGGAACACTGAAGCTTTCTTT
>few|TRBV20-1|TRBD2|TRBJ2-3
CSARDLIAGGDFYTDTQYF
TGCAGTGCTAGAGATCTAATAGCGGGGGGGGATTTTTACACAGATACGCAGTATTTT
>NA|TRBV6-5|NA|TRBJ2-3
CASSYGPVARTDTQYF
TGTGCCAGCAGTTACGGTCCGGTGGCACGCACAGATACGCAGTATTTT
>few|TRBV20-1|NA|TRBJ2-1
CSASGHSGYNEQFF
TGCAGTGCTAGCGGACACAGCGGATACAATGAGCAGTTCTTC
>NA|TRBV2|TRBD2|TRBJ2-1
CASSEATSLRQFF
TGTGCCAGCAGTGAAGCGACTAGCCTAAGACAGTTCTTC
>NA|TRBV20-1|NA|TRBJ2-1
CSARDRGGYNEQFF
TGCAGTGCTAGAGATCGGGGCGGGTACAATGAGCAGTTCTTC
>many|TRBV6-5|TRBD2|TRBJ2-1
CASSYSAGGSYNEQFF
TGTGCCAGCAGTTACTCTGCGGGAGGTTCCTACAATGAGCAGTTCTTC
>few|TRBV20-1|TRBD1|TRBJ1-6
CSASRGLSPLHF
TGCAGTGCTAGCAGGGGGCTTTCACCCCTCCACTTT
>NA|TRBV20-1|NA|TRBJ2-1
CSARGGRSYNEQFF
TGCAGTGCTAGGGGGGGGCGCTCCTACAATGAGCAGTTCTTC
>NA|TRBV6-2/TRBV6-3|NA|TRBJ2-5
CASSYVTGQETQYF
TGTGCCAGCAGTTATGTCACAGGCCAAGAGACCCAGTACTTC
>NA|TRBV12-3/TRBV12-4|TRBD1|TRBJ2-1
CASRWTGQDNNEQFF
TGTGCCAGCAGGTGGACGGGACAGGATAACAATGAGCAGTTCTTC
>NA|TRBV6-5|NA|TRBJ1-2
CASSYRRTASNYGYTF
TGTGCCAGCAGTTACAGAAGGACAGCCTCTAACTATGGCTACACCTTC
>NA|TRBV18|NA|TRBJ2-7
CASSPPTGSYEQYF
TGTGCCAGCTCACCACCTACAGGCTCCTACGAGCAGTACTTC
>few|TRBV2|TRBD2|TRBJ2-5
CASQRTSGAGETQYF
TGTGCCAGCCAACGGACTAGCGGGGCGGGGGAGACCCAGTACTTC
>few|TRBV5-5|NA|TRBJ2-1
CASSFWGDEQFF
TGTGCCAGCAGCTTTTGGGGGGATGAGCAGTTCTTC
>once|TRBV5-1|NA|TRBJ2-1
CASSRPNSYNEQFF
TGCGCCAGCAGTCGGCCTAATTCCTACAATGAGCAGTTCTTC
>few|TRBV7-2|NA|TRBJ2-3
CASIQWGTDTQYF
TGTGCCAGCATCCAGTGGGGGACCGATACGCAGTATTTT
>NA|TRBV7-2|TRBD2|TRBJ2-3
CASSLYTSGGIDTQYF
TGTGCCAGCAGCTTATATACTAGCGGGGGGATTGATACGCAGTATTTT
>NA|TRBV29-1|NA|TRBJ1-1
CSVRLRDEAFF
TGCAGCGTCCGACTCCGGGACGAAGCTTTCTTT
>few|TRBV7-9|NA|TRBJ2-5
CASSLRSGRGGETQYF
TGTGCCAGCAGCTTAAGGTCCGGGAGAGGGGGAGAGACCCAGTACTTC
>few|TRBV5-1|NA|TRBJ1-2
CASSLDQYGYTF
TGCGCCAGCAGCTTGGATCAGTATGGCTACACCTTC